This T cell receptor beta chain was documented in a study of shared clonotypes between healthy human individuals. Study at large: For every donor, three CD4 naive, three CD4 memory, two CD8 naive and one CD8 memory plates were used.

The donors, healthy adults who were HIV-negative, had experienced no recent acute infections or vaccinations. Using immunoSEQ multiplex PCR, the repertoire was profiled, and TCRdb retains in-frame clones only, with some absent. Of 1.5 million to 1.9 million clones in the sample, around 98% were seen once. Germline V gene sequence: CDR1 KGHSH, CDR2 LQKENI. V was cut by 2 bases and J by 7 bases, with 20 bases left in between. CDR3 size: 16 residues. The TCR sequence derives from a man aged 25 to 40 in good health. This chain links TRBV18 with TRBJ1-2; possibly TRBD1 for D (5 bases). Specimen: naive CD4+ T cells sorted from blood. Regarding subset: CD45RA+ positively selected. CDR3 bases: TGTGCCAGCTCACCATCATATACGACAGACATTGGTGGCTACACCTTC. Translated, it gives CASSPSYTTDIGGYTF.